Below are 15 T cell receptor beta chains sequenced from a single sample in a study of T cell responses to AZD1222 COVID-19 vaccine. Sequencing used immunoSEQ multiplex PCR; TCRdb keeps in-frame clones, though not all of them. The table shows 60,000 to 75,000 clones, with about 90% occurring only once. Source: peripheral blood, taken on day 0 of AZD1222 vaccination. These receptors were collected from an adult in good health.

The chain joins TRBV7-6 to TRBJ2-7; unclear D gene. The CDR3 extends over 15 amino acids. Germline V CDR1 and CDR2: SGHVS, FNYEAQ. The V gene lost 1 base and the J gene lost 0 bases, with 10 bases spanning the gap. This CDR3 is CASSLDGRPSYEQYF. Here the CDR3 DNA reads TGTGCCAGCAGCTTAGACGGGCGTCCCTCCTACGAGCAGTACTTC. Complete variable domain (other parts from reference TRBV7-6 and TRBJ2-7): GAGVSQSPRYKVTKRGQDVALRCDPISGHVSLYWYRQALGQGPEFLTYFNYEAQQDKSGLPNDRFSAERPEGSISTLTIQRTEQRDSAMYRCASSLDGRPSYEQYFGPGTRLTVT.

This clone showed up just once. The V gene is TRBV12-5, the J gene TRBJ2-3; no definite D call. The CDR3 totals 12 residues. V shed 3 bases and J shed 4 bases, with 5 bases lying between them. From germline, CDR1 is LGHNT and CDR2 FRNRAP. DNA for the CDR3: TGTGCTAGTGGTTTAGCCCCAGATACGCAGTATTTT. Its protein is CASGLAPDTQYF.

This clone was recorded only once. The J gene is TRBJ2-1, the V gene TRBV5-1; D is undetermined. Looked up from germline, CDR1 is SGHRS and CDR2 is YFSETQ. V was cut by 0 bases and J by 0 bases, with 4 bases left in between. The CDR3 totals 14 residues. The CDR3 DNA is TGCGCCAGCAGCTTGGGCACCTCCTACAATGAGCAGTTCTTC. It translates to CASSLGTSYNEQFF.

This clone was observed a handful of times. The chain couples TRBV6-1 to TRBJ1-1; D is possibly TRBD1 (6 bases). This CDR3 is 16 amino acids long. In germline, CDR1 is MNHNS, CDR2 SASEGT. Trimming stripped 2 bases from V and 4 bases from J, with 17 bases between. Here the CDR3 DNA reads TGTGCCAGCAGTGAAAGTAACAGGGCCGTCGGCACTGAAGCTTTCTTT. Its translation: CASSESNRAVGTEAFF.

To note about this clone: Other DNA sequences within the sample encode an identical CDR3. The chain joins TRBV14 to TRBJ1-6; 7 nucleotides match TRBD1. CDR3 size: 14 residues. Germline CDR1 is SGHDN and CDR2 is FVKESK. With 4 bases clipped from V and 7 bases from J, the junction kept 4 bases outside the gene matches. The CDR3: CASSPGTANSPLHF. The CDR3 nucleotides are TGTGCCAGCAGCCCCGGGACAGCAAATTCACCCCTCCACTTT.

The chain has TRBV6-5 and TRBJ1-2, with D unresolved. The CDR3 is 14 amino acids. Trimming removed 7 bases at V and 2 bases at J, with 14 bases between. The germline CDR1 and CDR2 sequences are MNHEY and SVGAGI. CDR3 nucleotides: TGTGCCAGCACTCCGCAGGCCGGAAACTATGGCTACACCTTC. Its translation is CASTPQAGNYGYTF.

The J gene is TRBJ1-1, the V gene TRBV6-5, with D perhaps matching TRBD1 (5 bases). The CDR3 is 15 residues long. V was clipped by 2 bases and J by 4 bases, with 14 bases between them. The germline V gene encodes CDR1 MNHEY and CDR2 SVGAGI. CDR3 nucleotides: TGTGCCAGCAGTTACGGCGGAGCTGGGGGCACTGAAGCTTTCTTT. Its protein product is CASSYGGAGGTEAFF.

This clone has more than one count but fewer than ten. J is TRBJ2-5 and V is TRBV7-9; D gene unclear. The CDR3 sequence is 13 residues long. The germline gives CDR1 SEHNR, CDR2 FQNEAQ (reference sequence). Between the trimmed V and J ends, which lost 4 bases and 1 base, there was a span of 7 bases. CDR3 protein: CASSSRSQETQYF. The CDR3 region has the DNA TGTGCCAGCAGCTCCCGGTCCCAAGAGACCCAGTACTTC.

The chain links TRBV5-1 to TRBJ1-2, with a possible D match to TRBD1 (6 bases). V was pared by 1 base and J by 6 bases, with 16 bases between. CDR1 is SGHRS and CDR2 is YFSETQ in the germline V gene. The CDR3 runs to 15 residues. This CDR3 is CASSLQGRLFDGYTF. In DNA form, the CDR3 reads TGCGCCAGCAGCTTGCAGGGGCGGCTATTCGATGGCTACACCTTC.

This chain uses TRBV10-3 with TRBJ1-6; the D gene is possibly TRBD1 (6 bases). This CDR3 is 14 amino acids long. Trimming cost V 11 bases and J 9 bases, with 20 bases left between them. Germline-derived CDR1 and CDR2 are ENHRY and SYGVKD. This CDR3 is CAAAGGQGSSPLHF. The CDR3 DNA follows: TGTGCCGCCGCTGGCGGCCAGGGGAGTTCACCCCTCCACTTT.

The chain links TRBV29-1 to TRBJ1-2; D not resolved. The germline V gene encodes CDR1 SQVTM and CDR2 ANQGSEA. Trimming took off 3 bases at V and 7 bases at J, with 9 bases between the two ends. This CDR3 is 11 amino acids long. CDR3 bases: TGCAGCGTTGATGGCGGGCTTGGCTACACCTTC. Translating gives CSVDGGLGYTF.

The V call is TRBV29-1, the J call TRBJ1-1; D is possibly TRBD1 (5 bases). The CDR3 has 14 residues. Trimming took off 3 bases at V and 6 bases at J, with 17 bases between the two ends. In germline, CDR1 is SQVTM, CDR2 ANQGSEA. CDR3 loop: CSVDLGEQTSEAFF. CDR3 in DNA: TGCAGCGTTGATTTAGGGGAGCAAACTTCTGAAGCTTTCTTT.

The chain carries TRBV9 and TRBJ1-4; TRBD1 agrees at 8 bases. Germline CDR1 and CDR2: SGDLS and YYNGEE. V was clipped by 0 bases and J by 12 bases; unmatched bases: 7. The CDR3 has 14 amino acids. DNA for the CDR3: TGTGCCAGCAGCGTAGATACAGGGGGTCGGGAACTGTTTTTT. Translated, it gives CASSVDTGGRELFF.

The chain recombines TRBV3-1 (or the pseudogene TRBV3-2) with TRBJ1-2, with D possibly TRBD1 on 6 matching bases. Trimming took off 0 bases at V and 0 bases at J, with 17 bases between the two ends. CDR1 is LGHDT and CDR2 is YNNKEL in the germline V gene (reference sequence). The CDR3 is 18 residues long. In DNA form, the CDR3 reads TGTGCCAGCAGCCAAGATACCCGACAGGCGCTAACTAACTATGGCTACACCTTC. This sequence encodes CASSQDTRQALTNYGYTF.

The chain uses TRBV6-2 or TRBV6-3 and TRBJ2-1; D perhaps matches TRBD1 (6 bases). The V and J ends lost 3 bases and 9 bases respectively, with 12 bases between them. Per germline, CDR1 MNHEY and CDR2 SVGEGT. The CDR3 is 13 amino acids. Written as DNA, the CDR3 is TGTGCCAGCAGTTATCGCGACAGGACTGAGCAGTTCTTC. It translates to CASSYRDRTEQFF.